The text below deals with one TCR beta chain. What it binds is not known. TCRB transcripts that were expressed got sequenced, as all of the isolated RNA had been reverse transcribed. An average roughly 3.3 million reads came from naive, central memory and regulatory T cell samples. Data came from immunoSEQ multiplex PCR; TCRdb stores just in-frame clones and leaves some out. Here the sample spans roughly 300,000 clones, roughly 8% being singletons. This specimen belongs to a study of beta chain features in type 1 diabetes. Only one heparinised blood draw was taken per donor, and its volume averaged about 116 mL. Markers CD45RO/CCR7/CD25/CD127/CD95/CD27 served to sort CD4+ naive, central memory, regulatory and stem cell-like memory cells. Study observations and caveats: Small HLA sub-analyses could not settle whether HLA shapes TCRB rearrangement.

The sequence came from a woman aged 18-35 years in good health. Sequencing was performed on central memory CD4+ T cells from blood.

CDR3 residues: CASSILDRVEYGYTF. The CDR3 DNA is TGTGCCAGCAGCATCCTAGACAGGGTGGAGTATGGCTACACCTTC. J is TRBJ1-2 and V is TRBV5-6; 7 nucleotides agree with TRBD1. Trimming cost V 4 bases and J 5 bases; bases outside gene matches: 11. Germline V gene lookup returns CDR1 SGHDT and CDR2 YYEEEE. The CDR3 spans 15 residues.